The 30 T cell receptor beta chains given below trace back to one sample, sequenced in a study of cytomegalovirus exposure and HLA in healthy donors. PCR amplification relied on 60 Vbeta primers (plus 13 Jbeta primers). TCRdb's copy holds only in-frame clones and misses some; the assay was immunoSEQ multiplex PCR. The table lists 90,000 to 130,000 clones, roughly 73% of them singletons. Sequencing input: PBMCs. All receptors derive from a woman in her twenties or thirties in good health and CMV-seronegative.

The chain couples TRBV4-1 to TRBJ2-3; TRBD2 matches at 12 bases. From germline, CDR1 is MGHRA and CDR2 YSYEKL. After removal of 0 bases from V and 5 bases from J, the junction contained 3 bases not matched to a gene. The CDR3 loop spans 16 amino acids. The CDR3 is CASSQDTSGGRDTQYF. The CDR3 bases are TGCGCCAGCAGCCAAGATACTAGCGGGGGGAGAGATACGCAGTATTTT.

This chain connects TRBV6-5 to TRBJ2-3; 10 bases are a match to TRBD2. Germline V gene sequence: CDR1 MNHEY, CDR2 SVGAGI. The CDR3 extends over 13 amino acids. V lost 5 bases to trimming and J lost 11 bases; unmatched junction nucleotides: 7. CDR3 sequence (DNA): TGTGCCAGCAGTACTAGGACTAGCGGAAAGCAGTATTTT. Protein product: CASSTRTSGKQYF.

The chain joins TRBV30 to TRBJ1-2; perhaps TRBD1 as D (6 bases). The CDR3 covers 11 residues. V gave up 1 base and J gave up 7 bases, with 7 bases separating them. The germline CDR1 and CDR2 sequences are GTSNPN and SVGIG (reference sequence). The CDR3 loop reads CAWSGTAGYTF. The CDR3, as DNA: TGTGCCTGGAGTGGGACAGCTGGCTACACCTTC.

The rearrangement uses TRBV19 and TRBJ1-1; D is possibly TRBD1 (5 bases). CDR1 and CDR2 from the germline V gene are LNHDA and SQIVND (reference sequence). The germline V and J ends were trimmed by 7 bases and 0 bases, with 24 bases remaining between them. CDR3 length: 18 amino acids. CDR3: CASKSLAGSGAVNTEAFF. The CDR3 nucleotides read TGTGCCAGTAAATCCTTGGCAGGCTCTGGGGCCGTGAACACTGAAGCTTTCTTT.

This chain uses TRBV19 with TRBJ1-2, with D hard to call. The CDR3 contains 15 residues. The V and J ends lost 3 bases and 4 bases respectively, with 15 bases between them. Per the germline V gene, CDR1 is LNHDA and CDR2 is SQIVND (reference sequence). The CDR3 protein is CASSIGSQAGYGYTF. The CDR3 nucleotides read TGTGCCAGTAGTATTGGCAGTCAGGCAGGCTATGGCTACACCTTC.

This chain links TRBV11-2 with TRBJ1-2; tentatively, D is TRBD1 (5 bases). V was shortened by 2 bases and J by 4 bases, with 14 bases between the two germline ends. CDR1 SGHAT and CDR2 FQNNGV come from the germline V gene. The CDR3 is made up of 15 amino acids. CDR3 loop: CASSLLGPGGYGYTF. CDR3 DNA sequence: TGTGCCAGCAGCTTATTGGGGCCGGGCGGCTATGGCTACACCTTC.

The rearrangement joins TRBV6-4 to TRBJ1-2, with D possibly matching TRBD1 (5 bases). The germline V gene has CDR1 MRHNA and CDR2 SNTAGT. Trimming stripped 0 bases from V and 2 bases from J, with 13 bases between. The CDR3 totals 16 residues. The CDR3 DNA sequence: TGTGCCAGCAGTGACTCAGGGGCTAGAGGAAACTATGGCTACACCTTC. It translates to CASSDSGARGNYGYTF.

The rearrangement links TRBV6-5 to TRBJ1-6; D ambiguous. The V end lost 0 bases, the J end lost 6 bases, and 9 bases lay between the germline ends. Germline CDR1 and CDR2: MNHEY and SVGAGI. The CDR3 spans 15 residues. CDR3 in DNA: TGTGCCAGCAGTTACTCGGCAGATGGTAATTCACCCCTCCACTTT. Translation: CASSYSADGNSPLHF.

This clone was seen a handful of times. The rearrangement joins TRBV6-1 to TRBJ1-5; 7 nucleotides line up with TRBD1. This CDR3 region has 14 residues. After removal of 1 base from V and 7 bases from J, the junction contained 4 bases not matched to a gene. Germline CDR1 MNHNS, CDR2 SASEGT. The CDR3 DNA sequence: TGTGCCAGCAGTGAAGGACAGGGTAGGCAGCCCCAGCATTTT. It codes for CASSEGQGRQPQHF.

This clone was detected once. V gene TRBV9 combines with J gene TRBJ1-3, with D tentatively TRBD1 (6 bases). The ends were cut back, 4 bases at V and 2 bases at J, with 16 bases in the middle. Germline V gene lookup returns CDR1 SGDLS and CDR2 YYNGEE. The CDR3 loop spans 16 amino acids. The CDR3 nucleotides are TGTGCCAGCAGCTTCAAGACAGGTCAACCTGGAAACACCATATATTTT. It encodes CASSFKTGQPGNTIYF.

This chain connects TRBV2 to TRBJ1-1; D is unclear. Per germline, CDR1 SNHLY and CDR2 FYNNEI. V shed 3 bases and J shed 1 base, with 9 bases lying between them. The CDR3 extends over 14 amino acids. The CDR3: CASSDLSGNTEAFF. The CDR3 DNA sequence: TGTGCCAGCAGTGATCTGTCGGGGAACACTGAAGCTTTCTTT.

The chain joins TRBV7-2 to TRBJ2-1; D possibly corresponds to TRBD2 (7 bases). The CDR3 consists of 16 residues. The germline V and J ends were trimmed by 0 bases and 2 bases, with 11 bases remaining between them. The germline CDR1 and CDR2 sequences are SGHTA and FQGNSA. The CDR3 reads CASSLAGGATYNEQFF. The CDR3 coding sequence is TGTGCCAGCAGCTTAGCTGGGGGGGCAACCTACAATGAGCAGTTCTTC.

CDR3 amino acids: CASSPETSGGATEQFF. CDR3 DNA: TGTGCCAGCAGTCCTGAGACTAGCGGGGGGGCAACTGAGCAGTTCTTC. The chain uses TRBV6-4 and TRBJ2-1; 14 positions agree with TRBD2. Per germline, CDR1 MRHNA and CDR2 SNTAGT. The CDR3 has 16 residues. The V gene end was trimmed by 5 bases and the J gene end by 9 bases; junction bases not matched to a gene: 9.

This sequence joins TRBV29-1 and TRBJ1-2; D gene ambiguous. The CDR3 sequence is 11 residues long. Germline V lookup: CDR1 SQVTM, CDR2 ANQGSEA. The V and J ends lost 7 bases and 8 bases respectively, with 14 bases between them. This CDR3 is CSAEGGKGYTF. The CDR3 DNA reads as TGCAGCGCAGAGGGCGGTAAGGGCTACACCTTC.

The gene calls are TRBV27 and TRBJ2-7, with TRBD2 identical over 8 bases. The CDR3 is made up of 13 amino acids. V shed 7 bases, J shed 6 bases, and the junction held 8 bases outside the gene matches. CDR1 MNHEY and CDR2 SMNVEV come from the germline V gene (reference sequence). The CDR3 region is CASTLAGSGEQYF. The CDR3 DNA reads as TGTGCCAGCACATTAGCGGGATCGGGCGAGCAGTACTTC.

V is TRBV27 and J is TRBJ1-5; 9 bases are a match to TRBD1. The CDR3 sequence is 14 residues long. V shed 3 bases, J shed 7 bases, and the junction held 4 bases outside the gene matches. Germline loops: CDR1 MNHEY, CDR2 SMNVEV (reference sequence). CDR3 region: CASSLTGGRQPQHF. The CDR3, as DNA: TGTGCCAGCAGTTTGACAGGGGGTCGACAGCCCCAGCATTTT.

The chain couples TRBV5-1 to TRBJ1-2; 9 bases are a match to TRBD1. The CDR3 totals 16 residues. Per the germline V gene, CDR1 is SGHRS and CDR2 is YFSETQ. The J segment lost 5 bases and the V segment lost 3 bases, leaving 11 bases of the junction unmatched. The CDR3 loop is CASSSRPGQGLYGYTF. CDR3 sequence (DNA): TGCGCCAGCAGCTCGAGACCGGGACAGGGTTTGTATGGCTACACCTTC.

This clone was observed a few times. This rearrangement joins TRBV7-9 to TRBJ2-3; 9 bases agree with TRBD1. Germline assignment: CDR1 SEHNR and CDR2 FQNEAQ (reference sequence). After removal of 6 bases from V and 14 bases from J, the junction contained 9 bases not matched to a gene. CDR3 size: 12 residues. The CDR3 loop reads CASRTGTGIAYF. As DNA, the CDR3 is TGTGCCAGCAGAACCGGGACAGGGATCGCGTATTTT.

The chain links TRBV6-5 to TRBJ1-1; D perhaps matches TRBD1 (5 bases). V shed 6 bases and J shed 6 bases, with 14 bases lying between them. This CDR3 spans 13 amino acids. Germline CDR1 is MNHEY and CDR2 is SVGAGI. This CDR3 is CASSRRGDPEAFF. CDR3 nucleotide sequence: TGTGCCAGCAGCAGGAGGGGAGACCCTGAAGCTTTCTTT.

This chain uses TRBV7-2 with TRBJ2-7, with TRBD2 matching 7 bases. The junction had 11 bases not matched to a gene; V was cut back by 6 bases and J by 3 bases. The CDR3 is made up of 15 amino acids. The germline gives CDR1 SGHTA, CDR2 FQGNSA. The CDR3 sequence: CASSATSAVIYEQYF. The CDR3 nucleotides are TGTGCCAGCAGTGCTACTAGCGCGGTCATCTACGAGCAGTACTTC. Looking up the rest from reference TRBV7-2 and TRBJ2-7 gives the full variable domain: GAGVSQSPSNKVTEKGKDVELRCDPISGHTALYWYRQSLGQGLEFLIYFQGNSAPDKSGLPSDRFSAERTGGSVSTLTIQRTQQEDSAVYLCASSATSAVIYEQYFGPGTRLTVT.

V gene TRBV2 combines with J gene TRBJ1-1, with unresolved D. V gave up 10 bases and J gave up 0 bases, with 18 bases separating them. This CDR3 is 15 amino acids long. Germline V gives CDR1 SNHLY, CDR2 FYNNEI. The DNA for the CDR3 is TGTGCCACTTTCGGGAGCTTGAGCATGAACACTGAAGCTTTCTTT. Residues: CATFGSLSMNTEAFF.

The CDR3 here is CASSQGQGIYDGYTF. For the CDR3, the DNA is TGCGCCAGCAGCCAAGGACAGGGCATTTATGATGGCTACACCTTC. The V call is TRBV4-3, the J call TRBJ1-2; 7 nucleotides match TRBD1. Germline V gene data show CDR1 as LGHNA and CDR2 as YSLEER. Trimming cost V 1 base and J 6 bases; bases outside gene matches: 8. This CDR3 is built from 15 residues.

The chain couples TRBV6-1 to TRBJ1-2; TRBD1 agrees at 8 bases. The CDR3 totals 15 residues. CDR1 is MNHNS, CDR2 SASEGT, per germline. J was trimmed by 4 bases and V by 4 bases; bases with no gene match: 8. CDR3: CASSVGQEGLYGYTF. In DNA form, the CDR3 reads TGTGCCAGCAGTGTGGGACAGGAGGGGCTCTATGGCTACACCTTC.

Comments on this clone: One end of the junction fails to match germline, which may point to a read error. The V gene is TRBV18, the J gene TRBJ2-3; D might be TRBD2 (5 bases). This CDR3 is 14 amino acids long. Germline V CDR1 and CDR2: KGHSH, LQKENI. CDR3 protein: CASSPQSGADTQYF. The CDR3 bases are TGTGCCAGCTCCCCACAAAGCGGAGCGGATACGCAGTATTTT. The full variable domain, rest sourced from reference TRBV18 and TRBJ2-3, is NAGVMQNPRHLVRRRGQEARLRCSPMKGHSHVYWYRQLPEEGLKFMVYLQKENIIDESGMPKERFSAEFPKEGPSILRIQQVVRGDSAAYFCASSPQSGADTQYFGPGTRLTVL.

The CDR3 DNA reads as TGTGCCAGCAGCGTAGCTCAACAGAATAACTATGGCTACACCTTC. Its translation is CASSVAQQNNYGYTF. The chain employs TRBV9 and TRBJ1-2; D is ambiguous. CDR1 and CDR2 from the germline V gene are SGDLS and YYNGEE. With 0 bases removed from V and 1 base from J, the gap between germline ends came to 10 bases. This CDR3 has 15 amino acids.

This clone turned up a few times. The chain couples TRBV6-6 to TRBJ2-1; the match to TRBD2 covers 8 bases. The germline V gene has CDR1 MNHNY and CDR2 SVGAGI (reference sequence). J lost 2 bases, V lost 6 bases, and 9 bases had no gene match. This CDR3 has 16 residues. This CDR3 is CASSLGLEPPYNEQFF. The CDR3 DNA follows: TGTGCCAGCAGCCTGGGACTAGAACCGCCCTACAATGAGCAGTTCTTC.

The V gene is TRBV2, the J gene TRBJ1-2; D gene uncertain. Trimming shortened V by 0 bases and J by 3 bases, and 8 bases separated the two germline ends. This CDR3 spans 14 amino acids. The germline V gene has CDR1 SNHLY and CDR2 FYNNEI. The CDR3 region is CASSEARAYYGYTF. CDR3 DNA sequence: TGTGCCAGCAGTGAAGCGAGGGCTTACTATGGCTACACCTTC.

This chain connects TRBV6-5 to TRBJ1-2, with 11 bases aligning to TRBD1. This CDR3 region has 15 residues. In germline, CDR1 is MNHEY, CDR2 SVGAGI. V gave up 5 bases and J gave up 2 bases; unmatched junction bases: 4. The DNA of the CDR3 is TGTGCCAGCAGTGCGGACAGGGGGCGAAACTATGGCTACACCTTC. This encodes CASSADRGRNYGYTF.

The chain carries TRBV2 and TRBJ2-7, with a possible D match to TRBD2 (6 bases). This CDR3 comprises 14 residues. Germline CDR1 and CDR2: SNHLY and FYNNEI. V was trimmed by 8 bases and J by 6 bases, leaving 20 bases between them. CDR3 residues: CASGHEAGRGEQYF. In DNA, the CDR3 is TGTGCCAGCGGCCATGAGGCGGGAAGGGGCGAGCAGTACTTC.

The chain couples TRBV7-3 to TRBJ2-1; the match to TRBD2 covers 9 bases. V dropped 5 bases and J dropped 8; count of bases not matched to a gene: 10. This CDR3 region has 15 residues. Germline values: CDR1 SGHTA, CDR2 FQGTGA. CDR3 DNA: TGTGCCAGCAGCCCGAGAAGCGGGGGGTTGTATGAGCAGTTCTTC. Encoded protein: CASSPRSGGLYEQFF.